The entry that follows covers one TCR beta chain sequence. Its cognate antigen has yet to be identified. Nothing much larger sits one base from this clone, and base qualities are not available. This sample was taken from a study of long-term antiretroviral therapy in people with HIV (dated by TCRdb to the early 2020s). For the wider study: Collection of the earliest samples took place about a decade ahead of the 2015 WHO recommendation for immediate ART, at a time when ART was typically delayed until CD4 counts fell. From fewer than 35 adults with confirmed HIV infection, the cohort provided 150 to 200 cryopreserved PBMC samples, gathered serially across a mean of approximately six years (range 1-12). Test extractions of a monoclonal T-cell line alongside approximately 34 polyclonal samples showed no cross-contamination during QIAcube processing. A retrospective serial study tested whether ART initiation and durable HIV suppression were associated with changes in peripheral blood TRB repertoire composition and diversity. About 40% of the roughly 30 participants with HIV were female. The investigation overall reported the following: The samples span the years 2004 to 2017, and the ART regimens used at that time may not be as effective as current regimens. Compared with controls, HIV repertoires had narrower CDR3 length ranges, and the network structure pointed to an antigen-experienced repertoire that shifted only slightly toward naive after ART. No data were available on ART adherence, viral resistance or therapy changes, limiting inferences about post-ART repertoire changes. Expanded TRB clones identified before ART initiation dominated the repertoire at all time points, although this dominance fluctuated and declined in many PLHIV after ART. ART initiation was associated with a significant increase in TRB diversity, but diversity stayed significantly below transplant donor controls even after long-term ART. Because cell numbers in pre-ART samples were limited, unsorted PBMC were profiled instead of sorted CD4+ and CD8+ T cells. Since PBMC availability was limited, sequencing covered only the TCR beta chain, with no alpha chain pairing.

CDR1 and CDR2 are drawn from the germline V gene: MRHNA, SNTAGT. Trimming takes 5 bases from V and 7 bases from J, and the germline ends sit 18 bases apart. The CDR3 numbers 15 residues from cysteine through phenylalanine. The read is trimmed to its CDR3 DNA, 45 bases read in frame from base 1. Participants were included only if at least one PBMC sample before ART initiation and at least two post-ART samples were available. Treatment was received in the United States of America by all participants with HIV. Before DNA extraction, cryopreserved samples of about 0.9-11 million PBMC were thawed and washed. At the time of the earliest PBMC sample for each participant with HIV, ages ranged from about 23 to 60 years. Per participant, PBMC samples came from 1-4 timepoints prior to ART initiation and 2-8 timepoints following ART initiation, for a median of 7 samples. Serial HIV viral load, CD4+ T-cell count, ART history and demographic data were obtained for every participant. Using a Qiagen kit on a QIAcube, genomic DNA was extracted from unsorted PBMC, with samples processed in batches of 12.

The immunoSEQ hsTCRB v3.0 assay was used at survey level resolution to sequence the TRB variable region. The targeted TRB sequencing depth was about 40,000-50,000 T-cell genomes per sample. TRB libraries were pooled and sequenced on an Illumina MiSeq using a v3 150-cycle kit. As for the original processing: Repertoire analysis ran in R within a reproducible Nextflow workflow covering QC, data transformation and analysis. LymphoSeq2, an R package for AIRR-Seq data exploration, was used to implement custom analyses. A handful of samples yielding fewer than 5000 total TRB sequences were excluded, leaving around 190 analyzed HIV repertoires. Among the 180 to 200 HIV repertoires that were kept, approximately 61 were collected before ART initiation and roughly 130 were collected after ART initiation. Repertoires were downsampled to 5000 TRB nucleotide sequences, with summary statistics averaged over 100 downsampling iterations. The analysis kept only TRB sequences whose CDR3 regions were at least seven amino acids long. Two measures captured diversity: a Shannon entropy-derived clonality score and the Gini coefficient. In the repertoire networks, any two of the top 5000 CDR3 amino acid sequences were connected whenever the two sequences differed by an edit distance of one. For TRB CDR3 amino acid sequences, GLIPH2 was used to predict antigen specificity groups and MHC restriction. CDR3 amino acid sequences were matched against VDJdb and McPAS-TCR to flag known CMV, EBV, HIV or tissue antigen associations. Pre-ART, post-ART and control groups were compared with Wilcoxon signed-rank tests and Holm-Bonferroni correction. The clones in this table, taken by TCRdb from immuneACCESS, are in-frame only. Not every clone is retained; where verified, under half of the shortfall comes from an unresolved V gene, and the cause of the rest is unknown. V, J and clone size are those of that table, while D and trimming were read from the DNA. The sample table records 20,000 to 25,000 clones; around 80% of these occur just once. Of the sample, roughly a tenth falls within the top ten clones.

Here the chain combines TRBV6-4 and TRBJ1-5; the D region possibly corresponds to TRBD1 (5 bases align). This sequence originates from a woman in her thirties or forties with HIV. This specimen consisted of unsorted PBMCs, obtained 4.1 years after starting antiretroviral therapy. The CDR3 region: CASSSGTSRTQPQHF. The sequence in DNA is TGTGCCAGCAGTTCCGGGACCAGTCGAACACAGCCCCAGCATTTT.